The rows below give T cell receptor beta chains drawn from one sample of a study of blood T cell repertoires in COVID-19. TCRdb's copy holds only in-frame clones and misses some; the assay was immunoSEQ multiplex PCR. The data contain around 200,000 clones, around four fifths of them singletons. The sequenced material came from peripheral blood. The source is a woman in her 40s with acute or convalescent COVID-19. Each CDR3 is given with its conserved first and last residue. D genes are given only for firm matches. A row's size may be missing; if present it is once, few, many or a size class.

-	-	TRBV7-9	TRBJ2-5	TGTGCCAGCAGCTTATTTGGGGCCCGGCCTCAAGAGACCCAGTACTTC	CASSLFGARPQETQYF
-	-	TRBV7-2	TRBJ2-7	TGTGCCAGCAGATCTAGACGAGAAGGGGGGGGCGCCCACTACGAGCAGTACTTC	CASRSRREGGGAHYEQYF
-	TRBD1	TRBV3-1/TRBV3-2	TRBJ1-4	TGTGCCAGCAGACCCACCGGGACAGTTTGGGAAAAACTGTTTTTT	CASRPTGTVWEKLFF
-	-	TRBV7-2	TRBJ2-1	TGTGCCAGCAGCTATGCGAGGGGCGGGGATGAGCAGTTCTTC	CASSYARGGDEQFF
once	TRBD2	TRBV19	TRBJ2-1	TGTGCCAGTCGACTAGCCGGCCGTAACGGGGAGCAGTTCTTC	CASRLAGRNGEQFF
-	-	TRBV18	TRBJ2-6	TGTGCCAGCTCACCAATTTCCCTAGGGGTCTCTGGGGCCAACGTCCTGACTTTC	CASSPISLGVSGANVLTF
-	-	TRBV28	TRBJ1-5	TGTGCCAGCAGTGGGCCCGTTTATAGCAATCAGCCCCAGCATTTT	CASSGPVYSNQPQHF
-	TRBD1	TRBV7-9	TRBJ2-2	TGTGCCAGCAGCTTCAGGACAGGGGGCACCGGGGAGCTGTTTTTT	CASSFRTGGTGELFF
few	-	TRBV12-5	TRBJ2-3	TGTGCTAGTGGTTTGGTACCGGACGGACATCTTAGCACAGATACGCAGTATTTT	CASGLVPDGHLSTDTQYF
-	-	TRBV7-2	TRBJ2-3	TGTGCCAGCAGCTTAGCCGGGGGTACAGATACGCAGTATTTT	CASSLAGGTDTQYF
-	TRBD2	TRBV5-1	TRBJ2-3	TGCGCCAGCAGCATCTTGACTAGCAGCACAGATACGCAGTATTTT	CASSILTSSTDTQYF
-	-	TRBV6-5	TRBJ2-7	TGTGCCAGCAGCCCCCAACTAACACTTACTTACGAGCAGTACTTC	CASSPQLTLTYEQYF
once	TRBD1	TRBV7-3	TRBJ1-2	TGTGCCAGCAGCTTAACGTCGCGAGCGGACAGGTACCCGGGGGCTGGCTACACCTTC	CASSLTSRADRYPGAGYTF
-	-	TRBV6-7	TRBJ1-1	TGTGCCAGCAGTTACTCGAAATCTCCCTCCCGGCGCCAGGACACTGAAGCTTTCTTT	CASSYSKSPSRRQDTEAFF
-	TRBD1	TRBV29-1	TRBJ1-1	TGCAGCGGGACGACAGGGTGGCCTGAGAACACTGAAGCTTTCTTT	CSGTTGWPENTEAFF
once	TRBD1	TRBV18	TRBJ1-2	TGTGCCAGCTCCCCGTTGGACAGGGACTATGGCTACACCTTC	CASSPLDRDYGYTF
-	TRBD2	TRBV23-1	TRBJ2-5	TGCGCCAGCAGTCAATCGGGGAGGGGACAAGAGACCCAGTACTTC	CASSQSGRGQETQYF
-	TRBD1	TRBV24-1	TRBJ2-1	TGTGCCACCAGTGAGCCAGGGACAGGGGTGATCAATGAGCAGTTCTTC	CATSEPGTGVINEQFF
-	TRBD2	TRBV3-1/TRBV3-2	TRBJ2-3	TGTGCCAGCACCACGGGACTAGCGGGGGGCACAGATACGCAGTATTTT	CASTTGLAGGTDTQYF
-	TRBD1	TRBV15	TRBJ1-3	TGTGCCACAAAAAAGGACAGGGCCGGAAACACCATATATTTT	CATKKDRAGNTIYF
-	-	TRBV30	TRBJ1-6	TGTGCCGGGGGACGTCTTAATTCACCCCTCCACTTT	CAGGRLNSPLHF
once	-	TRBV5-1	TRBJ2-3	TGCGCCAGCAGACATACGGGGTCGGGGGCAGATACGCAGTATTTT	CASRHTGSGADTQYF
-	TRBD1	TRBV19	TRBJ1-5	TGTGCCAGTAGTCGTCCTACAGGGGGTCCTCAGCCCCAGCATTTT	CASSRPTGGPQPQHF
-	TRBD2	TRBV27	TRBJ2-1	TGTGCCAGCAGGTCTAGCGGGGGGCAGTTCTTC	CASRSSGGQFF
-	TRBD1	TRBV5-1	TRBJ2-7	TGCGCCAGCAGCTTGACGGGACAGGGTCTTTACGAGCAGTACTTC	CASSLTGQGLYEQYF
few	-	TRBV4-2	TRBJ2-1	TGTGCCAGCAGCCAGATCTGGGGCGGGGTGAGCCTCTCCTACAATGAGCAGTTCTTC	CASSQIWGGVSLSYNEQFF
-	TRBD1	TRBV7-9	TRBJ1-5	TGTGCCAGCAGTGACAGGGGTTTTAATCAGCCCCAGCATTTT	CASSDRGFNQPQHF
-	-	TRBV7-2	TRBJ2-2	TGTGCCAGCAGCTTTAATTTAGCGAACACCGGGGAGCTGTTTTTT	CASSFNLANTGELFF
-	TRBD2	TRBV6-5	TRBJ2-2	TGTGCCAGCAGTTACTCGCCGGCTAGCGGGAGAAGGGAGCTGTTTTTT	CASSYSPASGRRELFF
-	-	TRBV11-2	TRBJ2-5	TGTGCCAGCAGTCGGTCCGGTTCCGAGACCCAGTACTTC	CASSRSGSETQYF
-	-	TRBV10-1	TRBJ2-6	TGCGCCAGCAGTGGGACTTCGGAGACCAACGTCCTGACTTTC	CASSGTSETNVLTF
-	TRBD1	TRBV11-2	TRBJ1-2	TGTGCCAGCAGTATCCAGATAGGGACAGCCGACTCTTATGGCTACACCTTC	CASSIQIGTADSYGYTF
-	-	TRBV15	TRBJ1-1	TGTGCCACCAGCAGACCCGACACGCACACTGAAGCTTTCTTT	CATSRPDTHTEAFF
few	TRBD2	TRBV28	TRBJ2-7	TGTGCCAGCAGTCCCCCGGGGGGGACCCCCTACGAGCAGTACTTC	CASSPPGGTPYEQYF
-	-	TRBV10-3	TRBJ2-5	TGTGCCATCAGTGTGGCGGGAGAGACCCAGTACTTC	CAISVAGETQYF
-	-	TRBV14	TRBJ1-4	TGTGCCAGCACCGAAACAGGGAACGATGAAAAACTGTTTTTT	CASTETGNDEKLFF
-	TRBD2	TRBV5-1	TRBJ2-5	TGCGCCAGCAGCTCCCCTAGCGGAGGGGAGACCCAGTACTTC	CASSSPSGGETQYF
-	-	TRBV24-1	TRBJ2-7	TGTGCCACCAGTGAAAGCGATGGGGCTAGCGACGAGCAGTACTTC	CATSESDGASDEQYF
-	-	TRBV5-1	TRBJ2-2	TGCGCCAGCAGCTTGGCCCTAGGTTCAAGACCGAACACCGGGGAGCTGTTTTTT	CASSLALGSRPNTGELFF
-	TRBD1	TRBV10-3	TRBJ1-3	TGTGCCATGGGACAGGGATTATCTGGAAACACCATATATTTT	CAMGQGLSGNTIYF
-	TRBD1	TRBV27	TRBJ2-3	TGTGCCAGCAGCCGGGACAGGGTCACAGATACGCAGTATTTT	CASSRDRVTDTQYF
-	-	TRBV10-3	TRBJ2-3	TGTGCCATCAAGGACACAGGCACAGATACGCAGTATTTT	CAIKDTGTDTQYF
-	TRBD2	TRBV11-2	TRBJ2-3	TGTGCCAGCAGCCTAGGACTAGCGGGGGACTACACAGATACGCAGTATTTT	CASSLGLAGDYTDTQYF
once	TRBD1	TRBV6-5	TRBJ2-7	TGTGCCAGCAGTTACTCGGCGGGACAGGGCTTCTACGAGCAGTACTTC	CASSYSAGQGFYEQYF
few	-	TRBV13	TRBJ1-3	TGTGCCAGCAGCTTAGGACTAGGGGGAAACACCATATATTTT	CASSLGLGGNTIYF
-	TRBD1	TRBV10-2	TRBJ1-2	TGCGCCAGCAGTGCGCGGACAGGGGATTATGGCTACACCTTC	CASSARTGDYGYTF
-	-	TRBV2	TRBJ1-2	TGTGCCAGCAGTCCAGCGGCAGCTAACTATGGCTACACCTTC	CASSPAAANYGYTF
-	TRBD2	TRBV10-3	TRBJ2-1	TGTGCCATCGATAGCGGGGGTCACAATGAGCAGTTCTTC	CAIDSGGHNEQFF
-	-	TRBV3-1/TRBV3-2	TRBJ1-2	TGTGCCAGCAGCAAAAGGGGGGGGAACTATGGCTACACCTTC	CASSKRGGNYGYTF
-	TRBD2	TRBV6-5	TRBJ2-7	TGTGCCAGCAGGGACTCCGGGAGGGCCCAGAGGGAGCAGTACTTC	CASRDSGRAQREQYF
-	-	TRBV12-5	TRBJ2-1	TGTGCTAGTGGTAATATGCAGAGCGGGCCTCAGAGCTCCTACAATGAGCAGTTCTTC	CASGNMQSGPQSSYNEQFF
few	-	TRBV19	TRBJ1-3	TGTGCCAGTAGTATAGATCAAGGGGGACGATACACCATATATTTT	CASSIDQGGRYTIYF
-	-	TRBV28	TRBJ2-1	TGTGCCAGCAGTTTACCGGTCGAGGAGCAGTTCTTC	CASSLPVEEQFF